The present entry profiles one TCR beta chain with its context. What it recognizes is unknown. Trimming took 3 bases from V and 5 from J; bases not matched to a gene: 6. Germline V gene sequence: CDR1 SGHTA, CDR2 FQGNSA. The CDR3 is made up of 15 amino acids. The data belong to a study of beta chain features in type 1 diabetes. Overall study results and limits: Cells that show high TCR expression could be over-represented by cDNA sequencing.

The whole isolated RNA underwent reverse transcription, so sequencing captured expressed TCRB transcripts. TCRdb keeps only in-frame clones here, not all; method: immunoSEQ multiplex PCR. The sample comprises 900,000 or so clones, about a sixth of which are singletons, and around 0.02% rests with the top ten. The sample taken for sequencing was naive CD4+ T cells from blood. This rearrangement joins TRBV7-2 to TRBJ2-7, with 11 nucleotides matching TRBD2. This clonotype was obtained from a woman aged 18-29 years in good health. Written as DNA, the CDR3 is TGTGCCAGCAGCTTCCTAGCGGGAGGTCGCAACGAGCAGTACTTC. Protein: CASSFLAGGRNEQYF.